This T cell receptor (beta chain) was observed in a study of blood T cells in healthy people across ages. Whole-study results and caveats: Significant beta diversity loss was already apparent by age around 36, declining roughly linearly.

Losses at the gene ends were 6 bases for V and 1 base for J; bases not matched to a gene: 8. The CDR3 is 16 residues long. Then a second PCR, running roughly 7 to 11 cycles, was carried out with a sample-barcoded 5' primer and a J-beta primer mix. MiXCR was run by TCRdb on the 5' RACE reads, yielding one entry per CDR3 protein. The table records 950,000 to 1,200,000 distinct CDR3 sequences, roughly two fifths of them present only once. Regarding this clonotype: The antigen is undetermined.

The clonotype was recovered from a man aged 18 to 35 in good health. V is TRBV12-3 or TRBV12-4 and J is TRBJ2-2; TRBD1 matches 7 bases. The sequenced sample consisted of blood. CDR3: CASSPGQAENTGELFF. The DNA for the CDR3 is TGTGCCAGCAGCCCCGGACAGGCCGAGAACACCGGGGAGCTGTTTTTT.